This T cell receptor beta chain was retrieved from a study of cytomegalovirus exposure and HLA in healthy donors. A word on this clone: Its matching antigen is unknown.

V lost 7 bases, J lost 4 bases, and 7 bases stayed unmatched. Per germline, CDR1 MDHEN and CDR2 SYDVKM. CDR3 size: 14 residues. PCR involved 60 Vbeta and 13 Jbeta primers. The repertoire was sequenced with immunoSEQ multiplex PCR; TCRdb's copy has only in-frame clones and lacks some. The sample records 150,000 to 200,000 clones, approximately 65% being singletons. Study conclusions and caveats: V- and J-gene trimming in TCR beta was tied to a missense DCLRE1C variant by an analysis performed later.

This sequence joins TRBV28 and TRBJ2-7, with 10 bases lining up with TRBD1. The sample comprised PBMCs. The receptor's source is a man aged 35 to 55 in good health and CMV-seronegative. The CDR3: CASISGTGVYEQYF. CDR3 sequence (DNA): TGTGCCAGCATATCCGGGACAGGGGTTTACGAGCAGTACTTC. The full variable domain, completed using reference TRBV28 and TRBJ2-7, is DVKVTQSSRYLVKRTGEKVFLECVQDMDHENMFWYRQDPGLGLRLIYFSYDVKMKEKGDIPEGYSVSREKKERFSLILESASTNQTSMYLCASISGTGVYEQYFGPGTRLTVT.